This record concerns one T cell receptor beta chain sequence. This sample was taken from a study of monozygotic twins with inflammatory bowel disease. TCRdb re-analyzed the 5' RACE reads; it lists each CDR3 protein once, without DNA. This listing includes 350,000 to 550,000 distinct CDR3 sequences. The receptor was derived from a human donor with ulcerative colitis or Crohn's disease, or a healthy co-twin of an affected twin (not recorded which). The sample was blood.

CDR3 sequence: CASSGGGDTQYF. This rearrangement joins TRBV9 to TRBJ2-3. Germline loops: CDR1 SGDLS, CDR2 YYNGEE. This CDR3 is 12 amino acids long.